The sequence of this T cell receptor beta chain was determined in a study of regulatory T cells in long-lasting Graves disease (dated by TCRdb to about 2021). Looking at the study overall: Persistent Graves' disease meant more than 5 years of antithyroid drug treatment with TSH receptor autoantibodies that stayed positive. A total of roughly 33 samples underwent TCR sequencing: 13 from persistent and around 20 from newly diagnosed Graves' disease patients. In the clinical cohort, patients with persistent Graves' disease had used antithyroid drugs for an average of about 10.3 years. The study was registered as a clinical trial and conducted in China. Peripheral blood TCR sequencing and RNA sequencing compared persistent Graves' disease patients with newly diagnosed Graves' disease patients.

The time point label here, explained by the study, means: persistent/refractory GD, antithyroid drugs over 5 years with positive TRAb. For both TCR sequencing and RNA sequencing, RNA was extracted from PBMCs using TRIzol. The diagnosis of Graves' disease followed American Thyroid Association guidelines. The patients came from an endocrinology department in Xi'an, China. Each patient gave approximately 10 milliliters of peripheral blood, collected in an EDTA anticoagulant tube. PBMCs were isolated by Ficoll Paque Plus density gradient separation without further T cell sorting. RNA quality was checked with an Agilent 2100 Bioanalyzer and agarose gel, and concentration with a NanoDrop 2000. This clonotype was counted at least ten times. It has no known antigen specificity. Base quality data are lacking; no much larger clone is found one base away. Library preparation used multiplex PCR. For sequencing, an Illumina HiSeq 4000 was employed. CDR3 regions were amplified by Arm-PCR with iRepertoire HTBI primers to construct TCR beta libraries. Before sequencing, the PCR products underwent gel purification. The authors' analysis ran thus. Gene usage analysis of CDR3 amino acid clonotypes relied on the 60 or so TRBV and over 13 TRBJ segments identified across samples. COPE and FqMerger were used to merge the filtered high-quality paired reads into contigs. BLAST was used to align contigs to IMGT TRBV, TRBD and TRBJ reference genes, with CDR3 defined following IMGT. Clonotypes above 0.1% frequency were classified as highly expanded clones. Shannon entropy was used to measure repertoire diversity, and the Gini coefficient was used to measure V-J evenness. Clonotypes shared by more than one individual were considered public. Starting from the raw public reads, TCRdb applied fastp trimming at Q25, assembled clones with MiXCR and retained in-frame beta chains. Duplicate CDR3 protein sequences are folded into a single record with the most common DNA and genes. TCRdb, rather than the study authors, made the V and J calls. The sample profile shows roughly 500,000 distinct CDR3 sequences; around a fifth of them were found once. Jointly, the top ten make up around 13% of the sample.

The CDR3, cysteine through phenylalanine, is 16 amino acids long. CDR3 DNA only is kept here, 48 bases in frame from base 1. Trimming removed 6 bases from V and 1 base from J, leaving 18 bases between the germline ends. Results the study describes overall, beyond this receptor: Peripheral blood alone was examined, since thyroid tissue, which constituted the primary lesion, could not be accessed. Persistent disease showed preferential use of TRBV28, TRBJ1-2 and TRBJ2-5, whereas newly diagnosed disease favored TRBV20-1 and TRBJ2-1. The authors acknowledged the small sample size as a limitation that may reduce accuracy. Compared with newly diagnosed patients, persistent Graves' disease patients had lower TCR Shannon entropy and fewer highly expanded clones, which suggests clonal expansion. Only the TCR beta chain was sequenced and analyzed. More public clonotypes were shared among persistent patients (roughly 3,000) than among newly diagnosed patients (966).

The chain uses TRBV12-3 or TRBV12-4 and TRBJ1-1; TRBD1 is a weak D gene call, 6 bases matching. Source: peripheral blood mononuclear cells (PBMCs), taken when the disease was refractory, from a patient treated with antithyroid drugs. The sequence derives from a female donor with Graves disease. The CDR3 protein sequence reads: CASSFSGGYGNTEAFF. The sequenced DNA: TGTGCCAGCAGCTTCAGCGGGGGCTATGGGAACACTGAAGCTTTCTTT.